This T cell receptor beta chain was identified during a study of radiation and T cells in renal cell carcinoma. Regarding the study as a whole: Dominant CDR3 motifs occupied more repertoire in irradiated than control tumors.

Assay: immunoSEQ multiplex PCR; the TCRdb copy retains only in-frame clones and omits some. Of 15,000 to 20,000 clones in the sample, under 55% were seen once. For this clone: The antigen is unknown. At one of its ends the junction is not consistent with the germline gene, which may arise from a read error.

This sample's treatment: 15 Gy SBRT to primary tumor, nephrectomy 4 weeks later. This CDR3 spans 14 amino acids. From germline, CDR1 is SGHDT and CDR2 YYEEEE. This chain links TRBV5-6 with TRBJ2-7, with D possibly matching TRBD1 (7 bases). The material sequenced was tumor tissue, taken from a patient whose treatment included radiotherapy and nephrectomy. This receptor was obtained from a man aged 50 to 59 with renal cell carcinoma. Here the CDR3 reads CASSLPGGNVDLHF. For the CDR3, the DNA is TGTGCCAGCAGCTTGCCAGGGGGGAACGTCGACCTTCACTTC. Variable domain in full (rest from reference TRBV5-6 and TRBJ2-7): DAGVTQSPTHLIKTRGQQVTLRCSPKSGHDTVSWYQQALGQGPQFIFQYYEEEERQRGNFPDRFSGHQFPNYSSELNVNALLLGDSALYLCASSLPGGNVDLHFGPGTRLTVT.